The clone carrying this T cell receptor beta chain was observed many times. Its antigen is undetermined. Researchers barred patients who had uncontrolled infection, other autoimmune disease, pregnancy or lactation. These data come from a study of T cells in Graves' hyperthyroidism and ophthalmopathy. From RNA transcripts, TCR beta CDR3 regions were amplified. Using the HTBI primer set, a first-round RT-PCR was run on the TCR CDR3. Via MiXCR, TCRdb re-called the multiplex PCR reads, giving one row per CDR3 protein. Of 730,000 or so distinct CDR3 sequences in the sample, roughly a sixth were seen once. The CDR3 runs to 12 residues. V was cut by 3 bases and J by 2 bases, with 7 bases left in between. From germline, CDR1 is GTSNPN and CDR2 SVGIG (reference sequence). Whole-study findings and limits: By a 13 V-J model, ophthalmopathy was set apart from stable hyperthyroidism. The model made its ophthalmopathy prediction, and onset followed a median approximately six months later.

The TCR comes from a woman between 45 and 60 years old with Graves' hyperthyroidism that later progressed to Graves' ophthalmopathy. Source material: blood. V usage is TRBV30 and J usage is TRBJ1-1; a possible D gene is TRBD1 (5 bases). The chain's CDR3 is CAWRGGNTEAFF. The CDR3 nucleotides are TGTGCCTGGAGGGGGGGAAACACTGAAGCTTTCTTT.